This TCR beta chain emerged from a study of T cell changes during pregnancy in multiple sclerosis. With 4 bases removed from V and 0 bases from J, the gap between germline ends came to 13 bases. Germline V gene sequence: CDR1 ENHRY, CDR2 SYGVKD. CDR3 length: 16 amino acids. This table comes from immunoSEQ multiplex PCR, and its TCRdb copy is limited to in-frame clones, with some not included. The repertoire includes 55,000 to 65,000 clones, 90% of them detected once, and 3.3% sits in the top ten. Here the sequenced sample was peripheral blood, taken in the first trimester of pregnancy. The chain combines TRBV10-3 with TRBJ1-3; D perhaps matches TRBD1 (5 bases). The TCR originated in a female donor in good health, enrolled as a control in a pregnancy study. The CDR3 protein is CAISANPQVSGNTIYF. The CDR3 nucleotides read TGTGCCATCAGTGCCAACCCACAGGTCTCTGGAAACACCATATATTTT.